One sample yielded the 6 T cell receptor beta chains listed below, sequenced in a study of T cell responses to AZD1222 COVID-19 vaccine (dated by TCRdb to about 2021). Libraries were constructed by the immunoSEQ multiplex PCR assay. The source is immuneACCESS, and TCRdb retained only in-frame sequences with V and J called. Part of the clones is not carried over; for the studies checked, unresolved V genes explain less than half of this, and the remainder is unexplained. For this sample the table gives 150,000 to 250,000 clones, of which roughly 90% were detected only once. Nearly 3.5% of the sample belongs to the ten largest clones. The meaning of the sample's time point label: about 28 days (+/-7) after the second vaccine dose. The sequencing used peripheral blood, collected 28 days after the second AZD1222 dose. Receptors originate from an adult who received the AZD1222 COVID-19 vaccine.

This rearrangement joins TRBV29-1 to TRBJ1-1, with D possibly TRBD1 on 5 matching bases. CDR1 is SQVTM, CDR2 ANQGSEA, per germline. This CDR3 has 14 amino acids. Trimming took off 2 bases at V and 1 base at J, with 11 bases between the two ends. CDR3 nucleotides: TGCAGCGTTGAATCCCTGCAGGGGAACACTGAAGCTTTCTTT. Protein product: CSVESLQGNTEAFF. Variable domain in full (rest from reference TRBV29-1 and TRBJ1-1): SAVISQKPSRDICQRGTSLTIQCQVDSQVTMMFWYRQQPGQSLTLIATANQGSEATYESGFVIDKFPISRPNLTFSTLTVSNMSPEDSSIYLCSVESLQGNTEAFFGQGTRLTVV.

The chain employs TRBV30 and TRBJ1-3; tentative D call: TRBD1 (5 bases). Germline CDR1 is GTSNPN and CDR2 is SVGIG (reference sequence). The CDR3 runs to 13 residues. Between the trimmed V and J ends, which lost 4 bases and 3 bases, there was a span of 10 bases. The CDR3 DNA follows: TGTGCCTGGACCAGGGCTTTTGGAAACACCATATATTTT. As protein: CAWTRAFGNTIYF.

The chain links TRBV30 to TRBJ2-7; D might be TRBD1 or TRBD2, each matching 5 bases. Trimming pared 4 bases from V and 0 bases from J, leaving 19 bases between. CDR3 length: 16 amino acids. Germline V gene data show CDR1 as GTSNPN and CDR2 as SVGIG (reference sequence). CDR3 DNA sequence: TGTGCCTGGATTCATCCGGGCCCTGGGGGCTCCTACGAGCAGTACTTC. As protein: CAWIHPGPGGSYEQYF.

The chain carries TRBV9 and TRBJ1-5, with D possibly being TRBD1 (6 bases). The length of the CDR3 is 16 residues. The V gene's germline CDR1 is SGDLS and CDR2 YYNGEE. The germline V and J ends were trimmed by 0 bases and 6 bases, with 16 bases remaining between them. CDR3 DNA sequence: TGTGCCAGCAGCGTAGGGGCAGGGGAAATAGGTCAGCCCCAGCATTTT. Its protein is CASSVGAGEIGQPQHF.

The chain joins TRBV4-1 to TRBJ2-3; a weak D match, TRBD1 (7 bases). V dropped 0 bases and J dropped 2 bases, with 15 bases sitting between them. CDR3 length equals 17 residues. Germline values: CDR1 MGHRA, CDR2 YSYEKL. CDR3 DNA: TGCGCCAGCAGCCAAGAAGAGGACAGGACTAACACAGATACGCAGTATTTT. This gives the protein CASSQEEDRTNTDTQYF.

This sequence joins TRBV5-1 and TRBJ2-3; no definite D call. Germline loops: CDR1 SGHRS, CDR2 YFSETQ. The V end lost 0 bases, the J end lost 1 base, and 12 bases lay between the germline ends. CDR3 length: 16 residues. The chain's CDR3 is CASSLDMGKGTDTQYF. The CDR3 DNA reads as TGCGCCAGCAGCTTGGATATGGGCAAGGGCACAGATACGCAGTATTTT.